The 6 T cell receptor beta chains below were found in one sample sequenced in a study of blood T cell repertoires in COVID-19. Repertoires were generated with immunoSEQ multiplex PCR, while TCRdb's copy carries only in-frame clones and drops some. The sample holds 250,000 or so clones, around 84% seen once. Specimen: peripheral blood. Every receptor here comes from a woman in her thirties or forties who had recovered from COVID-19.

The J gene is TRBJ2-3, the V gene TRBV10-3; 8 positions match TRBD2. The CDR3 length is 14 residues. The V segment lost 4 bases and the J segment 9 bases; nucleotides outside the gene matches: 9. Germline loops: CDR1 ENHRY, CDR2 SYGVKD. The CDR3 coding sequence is TGTGCCATCAGTGCCCCGGGACTAGTCAGGACGCAGTATTTT. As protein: CAISAPGLVRTQYF.

This CDR3 reads CASSDRQPNYGYTF. For the CDR3, the DNA is TGTGCCAGCAGTGATCGACAGCCGAACTATGGCTACACCTTC. The V call is TRBV2, the J call TRBJ1-2, with D perhaps matching TRBD1 (5 bases). V lost 3 bases and J 2 bases, leaving 10 bases between the germline ends. The CDR3 has 14 residues. Germline V lookup: CDR1 SNHLY, CDR2 FYNNEI.

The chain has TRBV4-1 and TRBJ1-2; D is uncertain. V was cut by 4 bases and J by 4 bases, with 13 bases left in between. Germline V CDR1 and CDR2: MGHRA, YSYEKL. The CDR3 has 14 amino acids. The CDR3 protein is CASSRREQFYGYTF. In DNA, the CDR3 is TGCGCCAGCAGCCGACGAGAACAGTTCTATGGCTACACCTTC.

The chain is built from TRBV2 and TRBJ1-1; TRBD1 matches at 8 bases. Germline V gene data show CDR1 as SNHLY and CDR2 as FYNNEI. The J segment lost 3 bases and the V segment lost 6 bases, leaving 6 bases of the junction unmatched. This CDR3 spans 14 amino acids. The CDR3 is CASSLRGLDTEAFF. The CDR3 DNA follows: TGTGCCAGCAGCCTCAGGGGGCTGGACACTGAAGCTTTCTTT.

The CDR3 spells CSGRDGNTEAFF. CDR3 nucleotides: TGCAGCGGGAGGGACGGTAACACTGAAGCTTTCTTT. V is TRBV29-1 and J is TRBJ1-1, with D possibly being TRBD1 (5 bases). The CDR3 is 12 residues long. Germline CDR1 and CDR2: SQVTM and ANQGSEA. V dropped 7 bases and J dropped 2 bases, with 11 bases sitting between them. The entire variable domain, with the rest obtained from reference TRBV29-1 and TRBJ1-1, is as follows: SAVISQKPSRDICQRGTSLTIQCQVDSQVTMMFWYRQQPGQSLTLIATANQGSEATYESGFVIDKFPISRPNLTFSTLTVSNMSPEDSSIYLCSGRDGNTEAFFGQGTRLTVV.

CDR3 loop: CASSLWGGGLQETQYF. The CDR3 bases are TGTGCCAGCAGTTTATGGGGAGGGGGTCTTCAAGAGACCCAGTACTTC. V and J are TRBV28 and TRBJ2-5; D may be TRBD2 (7 bases). Between the trimmed V and J ends, which lost 0 bases and 2 bases, there was a span of 13 bases. Germline CDR1 and CDR2: MDHEN and SYDVKM. This CDR3 spans 16 amino acids.